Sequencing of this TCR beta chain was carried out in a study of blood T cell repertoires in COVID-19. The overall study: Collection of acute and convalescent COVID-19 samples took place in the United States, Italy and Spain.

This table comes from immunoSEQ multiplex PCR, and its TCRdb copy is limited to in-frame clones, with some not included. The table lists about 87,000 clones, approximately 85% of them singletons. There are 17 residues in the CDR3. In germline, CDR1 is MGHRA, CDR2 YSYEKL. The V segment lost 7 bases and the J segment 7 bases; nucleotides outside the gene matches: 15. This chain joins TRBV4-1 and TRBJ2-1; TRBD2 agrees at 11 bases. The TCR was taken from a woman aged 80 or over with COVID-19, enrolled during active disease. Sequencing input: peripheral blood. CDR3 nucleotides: TGCGCCAGCAACCGCGTAGGGACTAGCGGAGTCCTGAATGAGCAGTTCTTC. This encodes CASNRVGTSGVLNEQFF.